These 30 T cell receptor beta chains share one sample of origin, sequenced in a study of blood T cell repertoires in COVID-19. Repertoires were generated with immunoSEQ multiplex PCR, while TCRdb's copy carries only in-frame clones and drops some. The sample carries roughly 24,000 clones, more than 65% recorded once. The sequencing input was peripheral blood. The receptors shown here come from a human donor in a cohort sampled during active COVID-19.

The CDR3 sequence: CASSSAGNTIYF. The CDR3 DNA reads TGTGCCAGCAGTTCGGCTGGAAACACCATATATTTT. The chain couples TRBV6-5 to TRBJ1-3, with unresolved D. V was cut by 4 bases and J by 2 bases, with 3 bases left in between. The germline V gene encodes CDR1 MNHEY and CDR2 SVGAGI. The CDR3 loop spans 12 amino acids.

The J gene is TRBJ1-3, the V gene TRBV25-1; TRBD1 matches at 8 bases. Losses at the gene ends were 0 bases for V and 9 bases for J; bases not matched to a gene: 7. The CDR3 consists of 15 residues. Germline V CDR1 and CDR2: MGHDK, SYGVNS. DNA of the CDR3: TGTGCCAGCAGTGAATACAGGACAGGGAAAGGCACCATATATTTT. Its protein product is CASSEYRTGKGTIYF. Together with reference TRBV25-1 and TRBJ1-3, the CDR3 gives the full variable domain: EADIYQTPRYLVIGTGKKITLECSQTMGHDKMYWYQQDPGMELHLIHYSYGVNSTEKGDLSSESTVSRIRTEHFPLTLESARPSHTSQYLCASSEYRTGKGTIYFGEGSWLTVV.

The chain joins TRBV5-4 to TRBJ1-6; 7 nucleotides align to TRBD1. The CDR3 is made up of 15 amino acids. Germline CDR1 is SGHNT and CDR2 is YYREEE (reference sequence). The junction had 8 bases not matched to a gene; V was cut back by 5 bases and J by 6 bases. The CDR3 loop reads CASSSRQGSNSPLHF. CDR3 sequence (DNA): TGTGCCAGCAGTTCAAGACAGGGAAGTAATTCACCCCTCCACTTT.

The V gene is TRBV5-1, the J gene TRBJ2-2; 7 bases are a match to TRBD1. The V gene's germline CDR1 is SGHRS and CDR2 YFSETQ. The ends lost 3 bases at V and 0 bases at J; junction bases unmatched: 2. CDR3 length equals 15 residues. In nucleotides, the CDR3 is TGCGCCAGCAGCTGGGACAGCACGAACACCGGGGAGCTGTTTTTT. Protein: CASSWDSTNTGELFF.

This rearrangement joins TRBV15 to TRBJ2-3; unclear D gene. This CDR3 has 17 residues. Germline CDR1 reads LNHNV; CDR2 reads YYDKDF (reference sequence). V was clipped by 0 bases and J by 0 bases, with 13 bases between them. CDR3 nucleotides: TGTGCCACCAGCAGAGATTTAACTGCTGCTAGCACAGATACGCAGTATTTT. Amino acids: CATSRDLTAASTDTQYF.

The J gene is TRBJ2-7, the V gene TRBV7-2; 13 bases line up with TRBD2. The CDR3 is 16 amino acids. The V and J ends lost 4 bases and 2 bases, in that order; junction bases with no gene match: 5. Germline CDR1 SGHTA, CDR2 FQGNSA. The CDR3 sequence is CASSSGLAGTTYEQYF. The CDR3 DNA reads TGTGCCAGCAGCTCGGGACTAGCGGGAACAACCTACGAGCAGTACTTC.

The chain has TRBV20-1 and TRBJ1-3, with D hard to call. With 6 bases removed from V and 4 bases from J, the gap between germline ends came to 7 bases. The CDR3 contains 11 residues. Germline lookup yields CDR1 DFQATT and CDR2 SNEGSKA (reference sequence). The CDR3 nucleotides are TGCAGTGCCCTTACAGGAAACACCATATATTTT. Amino acid sequence: CSALTGNTIYF.

V is TRBV11-1 and J is TRBJ1-1, with 7 bases fitting TRBD1. With 6 bases clipped from V and 5 bases from J, the junction kept 9 bases outside the gene matches. This CDR3 has 14 amino acids. Germline-derived CDR1 and CDR2 are SGHAT and FQDESV (reference sequence). The CDR3 loop reads CASSTTGVGTEAFF. For the CDR3, the DNA is TGTGCCAGCAGTACCACAGGGGTGGGTACTGAAGCTTTCTTT. Supplemented by reference TRBV11-1 and TRBJ1-1, the full variable domain reads EAEVAQSPRYKITEKSQAVAFWCDPISGHATLYWYRQILGQGPELLVQFQDESVVDDSQLPKDRFSAERLKGVDSTLKIQPAELGDSAMYLCASSTTGVGTEAFFGQGTRLTVV.

The V and J genes are TRBV18 and TRBJ2-2, with no clear D. The CDR3 totals 17 residues. Germline loops: CDR1 KGHSH, CDR2 LQKENI. V lost 3 bases and J 1 base, leaving 15 bases between the germline ends. The CDR3 DNA reads as TGTGCCAGCTCACCTTACGCGCAACAGAGGAACACCGGGGAGCTGTTTTTT. Its translation: CASSPYAQQRNTGELFF.

This chain uses TRBV7-9 with TRBJ1-3, with 7 bases identical to TRBD1. Germline V gene lookup returns CDR1 SEHNR and CDR2 FQNEAQ (reference sequence). The ends lost 4 bases at V and 5 bases at J; junction bases unmatched: 5. The CDR3 is 14 amino acids. CDR3: CASSSPTGRNTIYF. The CDR3 DNA sequence: TGTGCCAGCAGCTCCCCGACAGGGAGAAACACCATATATTTT.

This clone was seen a single time. The genes are TRBV3-1 (or the pseudogene TRBV3-2) and TRBJ1-2, with 8 positions matching TRBD1. The CDR3 length is 17 residues. Germline loops: CDR1 LGHDT, CDR2 YNNKEL (reference sequence). V shed 0 bases, J shed 4 bases, and the junction held 10 bases outside the gene matches. Here the CDR3 reads CASSQEKRTGSGYGYTF. The DNA of the CDR3 is TGTGCCAGCAGCCAAGAAAAGAGGACAGGGTCGGGCTATGGCTACACCTTC.

The V and J genes are TRBV28 and TRBJ2-3; D gene unclear. Germline loops: CDR1 MDHEN, CDR2 SYDVKM. The CDR3 has 13 amino acids. V lost 6 bases and J lost 2, with 9 bases in between. The CDR3 sequence is CASRGRPTDTQYF. The CDR3 DNA reads TGTGCCAGCAGGGGCAGACCCACAGATACGCAGTATTTT.

This chain connects TRBV7-8 to TRBJ1-4, with D perhaps matching TRBD1 (5 bases). The CDR3 runs to 15 residues. V gave up 5 bases and J gave up 5 bases, with 15 bases separating them. The germline gives CDR1 SGHVS, CDR2 FQNEAQ. The CDR3 protein is CASSKGGALNEKLFF. CDR3 coding DNA: TGTGCCAGCAGCAAAGGAGGGGCGTTAAATGAAAAACTGTTTTTT.

The chain has TRBV7-6 and TRBJ2-5; the D gene is possibly TRBD1 (5 bases). The CDR3 consists of 16 residues. V shed 4 bases and J shed 0 bases, with 15 bases lying between them. The V gene's germline CDR1 is SGHVS and CDR2 FNYEAQ. In DNA form, the CDR3 reads TGTGCCAGCAGCTCCTGGGGCACCCAGTACCAAGAGACCCAGTACTTC. Protein product: CASSSWGTQYQETQYF.

This rearrangement joins TRBV5-1 to TRBJ2-7; the D gene is possibly TRBD2 (5 bases). This CDR3 is built from 15 residues. The germline CDR1 and CDR2 sequences are SGHRS and YFSETQ. V was shortened by 4 bases and J by 7 bases, with 21 bases between the two germline ends. The CDR3 loop is CASSGEGRGPDEQYF. CDR3 bases: TGCGCCAGCAGCGGGGAAGGGCGCGGGCCCGATGAGCAGTACTTC.

The chain employs TRBV14 and TRBJ1-1, with 7 bases matching TRBD1. Germline V gene sequence: CDR1 SGHDN, CDR2 FVKESK. V lost 2 bases to trimming and J lost 9 bases; unmatched junction nucleotides: 9. The CDR3 runs to 14 residues. The DNA of the CDR3 is TGTGCCAGCAGCCAACCGGGACAGTGGCCTCAAGCTTTCTTT. It specifies CASSQPGQWPQAFF.

V gene TRBV6-5 combines with J gene TRBJ2-7, with a possible D match to TRBD2 (6 bases). The CDR3 has 14 amino acids. Trimming took off 6 bases at V and 5 bases at J, with 17 bases between the two ends. Looked up from germline, CDR1 is MNHEY and CDR2 is SVGAGI. The CDR3 DNA reads TGTGCCAGCAGCCCGACTAGATCCCTCCACGAGCAGTACTTC. It specifies CASSPTRSLHEQYF.

The rearrangement links TRBV6-2 or TRBV6-3 to TRBJ1-3; no clear D gene. The V end lost 0 bases, the J end lost 2 bases, and 8 bases lay between the germline ends. The CDR3 runs 15 residues. CDR1 is MNHEY and CDR2 is SVGEGT in the germline V gene. CDR3 residues: CASSYSSRAGNTIYF. DNA of the CDR3: TGTGCCAGCAGTTACTCGAGCCGCGCTGGAAACACCATATATTTT.

The gene calls are TRBV30 and TRBJ2-3; 11 nucleotides match TRBD2. Trimming took 0 bases from V and 1 from J; bases not matched to a gene: 3. The CDR3 is 16 amino acids. Germline-derived CDR1 and CDR2 are GTSNPN and SVGIG (reference sequence). CDR3 region: CAWSVLLAGGTDTQYF. CDR3 nucleotide sequence: TGTGCCTGGAGTGTCTTACTAGCGGGAGGCACAGATACGCAGTATTTT.

This chain uses TRBV19 with TRBJ1-5; D call uncertain. The germline V gene has CDR1 LNHDA and CDR2 SQIVND (reference sequence). V was trimmed by 9 bases and J by 0 bases, leaving 15 bases between them. The CDR3 spans 15 residues. Here the CDR3 reads CASGRREDSNQPQHF. In DNA form, the CDR3 reads TGTGCCAGCGGCAGGCGAGAAGATAGCAATCAGCCCCAGCATTTT.

The rearrangement links TRBV7-9 to TRBJ2-3; a weak D match, TRBD1 (6 bases). Germline V gives CDR1 SEHNR, CDR2 FQNEAQ (reference sequence). V was cut by 5 bases and J by 2 bases, with 14 bases left in between. The CDR3 contains 15 residues. The chain's CDR3 is CASSPTDSFTDTQYF. The DNA of the CDR3 is TGTGCCAGCAGCCCGACGGACAGTTTCACAGATACGCAGTATTTT. The whole variable domain, filled in from reference TRBV7-9 and TRBJ2-3, reads DTGVSQNPRHKITKRGQNVTFRCDPISEHNRLYWYRQTLGQGPEFLTYFQNEAQLEKSRLLSDRFSAERPKGSFSTLEIQRTEQGDSAMYLCASSPTDSFTDTQYFGPGTRLTVL.

CDR3 region: CASSMTGTGVYEQYF. The CDR3 nucleotides read TGTGCCAGCAGTATGACCGGGACAGGAGTCTACGAGCAGTACTTC. The chain has TRBV28 and TRBJ2-7; 8 bases align to TRBD1. This CDR3 contains 15 residues. Germline CDR1 is MDHEN and CDR2 is SYDVKM. The J segment lost 3 bases and the V segment lost 5 bases, leaving 9 bases of the junction unmatched.

The chain combines TRBV19 with TRBJ2-1; 7 nucleotides match TRBD1. V shed 0 bases and J 4 bases; nucleotides not matched to a gene: 6. Germline V lookup: CDR1 LNHDA, CDR2 SQIVND (reference sequence). CDR3 length: 16 amino acids. This CDR3 is CASSIDRGGGYNEQFF. CDR3 in DNA: TGTGCCAGTAGTATAGATCGAGGGGGCGGGTACAATGAGCAGTTCTTC.

This chain connects TRBV15 to TRBJ2-7; D might be TRBD1 (6 bases). CDR1 LNHNV and CDR2 YYDKDF come from the germline V gene (reference sequence). Trimming cost V 1 base and J 0 bases, with 10 bases left between them. The CDR3 covers 15 residues. The CDR3 loop is CATSRGKTGSYEQYF. The CDR3 bases are TGTGCCACCAGCAGAGGAAAGACAGGCTCCTACGAGCAGTACTTC. Based on the CDR3 plus reference TRBV15 and TRBJ2-7, the full variable domain is DAMVIQNPRYQVTQFGKPVTLSCSQTLNHNVMYWYQQKSSQAPKLLFHYYDKDFNNEADTPDNFQSRRPNTSFCFLDIRSPGLGDTAMYLCATSRGKTGSYEQYFGPGTRLTVT.

This chain uses TRBV2 with TRBJ2-7, with 9 nucleotides matching TRBD1. J lost 2 bases, V lost 8 bases, and 10 bases had no gene match. This CDR3 spans 15 amino acids. In germline, CDR1 is SNHLY, CDR2 FYNNEI. DNA of the CDR3: TGTGCCAGCCACCCCGCGGACAGGGGCACCTACGAGCAGTACTTC. Translated: CASHPADRGTYEQYF.

The table lists this clone with a count of one. This chain links TRBV30 with TRBJ1-4, with TRBD1 matching 7 bases. This CDR3 has 14 amino acids. Germline trimming cut 4 bases from V and 5 bases from J; bases unmatched to any gene: 7. From germline, CDR1 is GTSNPN and CDR2 SVGIG (reference sequence). DNA for the CDR3: TGTGCCTGGAATACCGGGACAGCGAATGAAAAACTGTTTTTT. It is translated as CAWNTGTANEKLFF.

This chain connects TRBV20-1 to TRBJ2-7; no clear D gene. There are 16 residues in the CDR3. Germline loops: CDR1 DFQATT, CDR2 SNEGSKA (reference sequence). The V end lost 3 bases, the J end lost 0 bases, and 18 bases lay between the germline ends. The CDR3 reads CSASIWISTSSYEQYF. CDR3 bases: TGCAGTGCTAGTATCTGGATTAGCACGAGCTCCTACGAGCAGTACTTC.

V is TRBV11-1 and J is TRBJ2-3, with D possibly TRBD2 on 5 matching bases. Germline assignment: CDR1 SGHAT and CDR2 FQDESV (reference sequence). Trimming stripped 5 bases from V and 3 bases from J, with 12 bases between. The CDR3 has 14 residues. The CDR3 loop reads CASSTGRPTDTQYF. CDR3 DNA: TGTGCCAGCAGCACGGGGAGACCGACAGATACGCAGTATTTT. The full variable domain, completed using reference TRBV11-1 and TRBJ2-3, is EAEVAQSPRYKITEKSQAVAFWCDPISGHATLYWYRQILGQGPELLVQFQDESVVDDSQLPKDRFSAERLKGVDSTLKIQPAELGDSAMYLCASSTGRPTDTQYFGPGTRLTVL.

The gene calls are TRBV6-6 and TRBJ2-5, with a tentative D call TRBD1 (7 bases). The CDR3 consists of 16 residues. Germline CDR1 and CDR2: MNHNY and SVGAGI (reference sequence). The germline V and J ends were trimmed by 0 bases and 10 bases, with 21 bases remaining between them. The CDR3 nucleotides read TGTGCCAGCAGTTACTCGTCCGGGAGAGGCCAGGGGGGCCAGTACTTC. This sequence encodes CASSYSSGRGQGGQYF.

The chain joins TRBV19 to TRBJ2-1; 10 nucleotides agree with TRBD2. Germline V lookup: CDR1 LNHDA, CDR2 SQIVND (reference sequence). This CDR3 is built from 15 residues. V shed 5 bases and J 7 bases; nucleotides not matched to a gene: 8. The CDR3 spells CASSPGAAGGNEQFF. The DNA of the CDR3 is TGTGCCAGTAGTCCAGGAGCAGCGGGGGGGAATGAGCAGTTCTTC.